Each of the 13 T cell receptor beta chains below was sequenced from the same sample in a study of Graves' ophthalmopathy and Graves' hyperthyroidism (dated by TCRdb to the late 2010s). These reads were obtained on an Illumina HiSeq 2000. For repertoire sequencing, the TCR beta CDR3 regions were amplified from RNA transcripts. The first round of RT-PCR was done with HTBI primers and the Qiagen OneStep RT-PCR kit, and was followed by a second round of multiplex PCR, then size selection and purification. In TCRdb, the public reads were trimmed at Q25 with fastp and aligned with MiXCR, with productive beta chains retained. Each CDR3 protein appears once, grouped with its most common genes and DNA. This sample is represented by around 1.1 million distinct CDR3 sequences; about 38% of them were singletons. Clones ranked in the top ten supply 11% of the sample. The sample taken for sequencing was peripheral blood or thyroid tissue (not recorded which). These receptors were taken from an adult man with Graves' hyperthyroidism.

This clonotype has just one count. The gene calls are TRBV29-1 and TRBJ2-7; possible D gene TRBD1, 6 bases. Per germline, CDR1 SQVTM and CDR2 ANQGSEA. CDR3 length: 12 amino acids. Trimming stripped 7 bases from V and 4 bases from J, with 14 bases between. DNA for the CDR3: TGCAGCGCCGTGGACAGAATGTACGAGCAGTACTTC. Protein product: CSAVDRMYEQYF.

The chain recombines TRBV28 with TRBJ1-6; D might be TRBD1 (6 bases). The CDR3 is 16 residues long. Germline CDR1 and CDR2: MDHEN and SYDVKM. V lost 4 bases and J lost 2, with 12 bases in between. For the CDR3, the DNA is TGTGCCAGCAGTTCCGGACAGATTCCCTATAATTCACCCCTCCACTTT. Translated, it gives CASSSGQIPYNSPLHF.

V and J are TRBV25-1 and TRBJ2-3; the D gene could be TRBD1 or TRBD2 (5 bases each). The CDR3 sequence is 12 residues long. The germline V gene has CDR1 MGHDK and CDR2 SYGVNS. Trimming cost V 1 base and J 11 bases, with 10 bases left between them. The CDR3 bases are TGTGCCAGCAGTGAATTGGGGGTAGGGCAGTATTTT. Encoded protein: CASSELGVGQYF.

For the CDR3, the DNA is TGTGCCATCAGTCCCTCAGCGACACCATATGGCTACACCTTC. Protein sequence: CAISPSATPYGYTF. V is TRBV10-3 and J is TRBJ1-2; no reliable D call. This CDR3 region has 14 residues. CDR1 and CDR2 from the germline V gene are ENHRY and SYGVKD. The V end was cut by 5 bases, the J end by 5 bases, with 15 bases between.

The genes are TRBV19 and TRBJ1-5; D perhaps matches TRBD1 (6 bases). Trimming pared 5 bases from V and 3 bases from J, leaving 20 bases between. Germline loops: CDR1 LNHDA, CDR2 SQIVND (reference sequence). The length of the CDR3 is 17 residues. DNA for the CDR3: TGTGCCAGTAGTCGCCTGGGGGCGCCGAAAACCAATCAGCCCCAGCATTTT. Its translation is CASSRLGAPKTNQPQHF.

This clonotype was counted ten times or more. The chain has TRBV6-4 and TRBJ1-1; D is perhaps TRBD1 (5 bases). Trimming stripped 2 bases from V and 4 bases from J, with 11 bases between. CDR3 length equals 14 residues. Germline V CDR1 and CDR2: MRHNA, SNTAGT. The CDR3 protein is CASSDGRGGTEAFF. The DNA for the CDR3 is TGTGCCAGCAGTGACGGTAGGGGTGGCACTGAAGCTTTCTTT.

The table lists this clonotype with many counts. V gene TRBV20-1 combines with J gene TRBJ1-4; tentative D call: TRBD1 (5 bases). Germline V CDR1 and CDR2: DFQATT, SNEGSKA (reference sequence). Trimming took 1 base from V and 2 from J, leaving 8 bases between them. The CDR3 covers 14 residues. The CDR3 DNA follows: TGCAGTGCTAGAGGTGGGGCTACTAATGAAAAACTGTTTTTT. Amino acid sequence: CSARGGATNEKLFF.

This clonotype occurred many times. This chain uses TRBV9 with TRBJ2-5; TRBD2 is a possible D gene (5 bases). Trimming removed 2 bases at V and 2 bases at J, with 13 bases between. Germline-derived CDR1 and CDR2 are SGDLS and YYNGEE. The CDR3 length is 15 residues. CDR3: CASSVGGNAQETQYF. CDR3 nucleotide sequence: TGTGCCAGCAGCGTTGGAGGTAACGCGCAAGAGACCCAGTACTTC.

This clonotype was seen ten or more times. The CDR3 reads CASSPPTGYRSYGYTF. CDR3 nucleotides: TGCGCCAGCAGCCCCCCGACAGGGTATCGGAGCTATGGCTACACCTTC. This rearrangement joins TRBV4-1 to TRBJ1-2; 7 bases map to TRBD1. The germline CDR1 and CDR2 sequences are MGHRA and YSYEKL. This CDR3 contains 16 residues. Unmatched junction bases numbered 12, after V lost 4 bases and J lost 4 bases.

As concerns this clonotype: At one end the junction does not follow the germline gene, possibly because of a read error. The chain is built from TRBV5-1 and TRBJ1-5; D is ambiguous. This CDR3 region has 14 residues. Germline-derived CDR1 and CDR2 are SGHRS and YFSETQ. CDR3 protein: CASRLDGSNQPQHF. The CDR3 nucleotides read TGCGCCAGCCGCTTGGACGGTAGCAATCAGCCCCAGCATTTT.

This clonotype was seen ten or more times. This chain connects TRBV7-9 to TRBJ2-7, with TRBD2 as a possible D gene (6 bases). This CDR3 is 16 amino acids long. V shed 5 bases and J shed 4 bases, with 21 bases lying between them. Germline V gene lookup returns CDR1 SEHNR and CDR2 FQNEAQ (reference sequence). The CDR3 loop is CASSPSRRGYRYEQYF. The CDR3 nucleotides are TGTGCCAGCAGCCCGTCCCGTCGGGGGTATCGGTACGAGCAGTACTTC.

This clonotype has just a few counts. V is TRBV3-1 and J is TRBJ2-7; 8 bases are shared with TRBD2. The CDR3 spans 16 residues. V was pared by 2 bases and J by 2 bases, with 8 bases of the junction left unmatched. CDR1 and CDR2 (germline): LGHDT, YNNKEL (reference sequence). The DNA of the CDR3 is TGTGCCAGCAGCCAATTACTAGCGGACGAAACCTACGAGCAGTACTTC. Its protein product is CASSQLLADETYEQYF.

Concerning this clonotype: Relative to the germline gene, one junction end is altered; a read error may explain this. The genes are TRBV6-5 and TRBJ2-5; D may be TRBD1 (5 bases). This CDR3 has 16 amino acids. CDR1 is MNHEY and CDR2 is SVGAGI in the germline V gene. The CDR3 sequence is CASNGRNQGPREAQYF. In DNA form, the CDR3 reads TGTGCCAGCAACGGGCGGAATCAGGGTCCAAGAGAGGCCCAGTACTTC.